This T cell receptor (beta chain) emerged from a study of T cells in Graves' hyperthyroidism and ophthalmopathy. The CDR3 regions of TCR beta were amplified from RNA transcripts. Carried out on the TCR CDR3, a first-round RT-PCR used the HTBI primer set. A single record per CDR3 protein comes from TCRdb applying MiXCR to the multiplex PCR reads. The repertoire consists of about 540,000 distinct CDR3 sequences, with about half occurring once and the leading ten covering about 8%. Regarding this clonotype: Its cognate antigen is unknown.

Study observations and caveats: Peripheral blood also featured most of the thyroid clonotypes expanded above 0.001.

Graves' hyperthyroidism showing no ophthalmopathy progression within 18 months was considered stable. Patients were excluded for uncontrolled infection, other autoimmune disease, pregnancy or lactation. Clinicians diagnosed patients from clinical symptoms, serum thyroxine and TRAb, thyroid ultrasound and orbital computed tomography. Source material: peripheral blood or thyroid tissue (not recorded which). The TCR sequence derives from a woman aged 18-29 years with Graves' hyperthyroidism.

The DNA for the CDR3 is TGTGCCAGCAGTGATCCCGGGACAGAGAACACTGAAGCTTTCTTT. Encoded protein: CASSDPGTENTEAFF. The chain combines TRBV25-1 with TRBJ1-1; TRBD1 matches 7 bases. V lost 3 bases, J lost 1 base, and 5 bases stayed unmatched. Germline assignment: CDR1 MGHDK and CDR2 SYGVNS. The CDR3 runs 15 residues.